One and the same sample provided the 7 T cell receptor beta chains below, sequenced in a study of cytomegalovirus exposure and HLA in healthy donors (dated by TCRdb to about 2017). The library was made by the immunoSEQ multiplex PCR assay. For the multiplex PCR, a mixture combining 60 forward primers for TCR Vbeta segments and 13 reverse primers for TCR Jbeta segments was used. Entries here come from immuneACCESS through TCRdb and include only in-frame sequences with V and J called. Some clones fail to appear in such tables; in the studies checked, an unresolved V gene covers under half of the shortfall, and the cause of the remainder is unknown. The sample yields about 140,000 clones; approximately 80% were counted once. The top ten constitute 1.5% to 2.5% of the sample. The specimen was PBMCs. These receptors were collected from a woman aged 40 to 50 in good health and CMV-seronegative.

The chain has TRBV11-2 and TRBJ2-7; 11 bases line up with TRBD2. With V trimmed by 5 bases and J by 6 bases, 6 bases remained unmatched. Germline CDR1 reads SGHAT; CDR2 reads FQNNGV. The CDR3 loop spans 14 amino acids. CDR3 nucleotide sequence: TGTGCCAGCAGCATAACTAGCGGGAGTCGCGAGCAGTACTTC. Translating gives CASSITSGSREQYF.

This chain links TRBV10-3 with TRBJ1-1; 12 nucleotides match TRBD1. Germline V CDR1 and CDR2: ENHRY, SYGVKD. After removal of 5 bases from V and 0 bases from J, the junction contained 13 bases not matched to a gene. This CDR3 contains 19 residues. CDR3 region: CAISPQTGTGGLLNTEAFF. As DNA, the CDR3 is TGTGCCATCAGTCCCCAGACCGGGACAGGGGGCCTATTGAACACTGAAGCTTTCTTT.

The chain links TRBV28 to TRBJ1-1; maybe TRBD1 (5 bases). CDR1 is MDHEN, CDR2 SYDVKM, per germline. V was shortened by 6 bases and J by 5 bases, with 19 bases between the two germline ends. The CDR3 is 15 amino acids. This chain's CDR3 is CASSPLGGFGTEAFF. As DNA, the CDR3 is TGTGCCAGCAGCCCCCTGGGGGGGTTTGGTACTGAAGCTTTCTTT.

The V and J genes are TRBV5-1 and TRBJ2-1; 7 bases map to TRBD2. The CDR3 is 15 residues long. The V gene's germline CDR1 is SGHRS and CDR2 YFSETQ. V gave up 3 bases and J gave up 6 bases; unmatched junction bases: 9. CDR3 in amino acids: CASSYTLASVNEQFF. The CDR3 DNA is TGCGCCAGCAGCTACACACTAGCGTCGGTCAATGAGCAGTTCTTC.

The chain uses TRBV29-1 and TRBJ1-1; 8 bases fit TRBD1. The CDR3 runs 13 residues. CDR1 is SQVTM and CDR2 is ANQGSEA in the germline V gene. V shed 6 bases, J shed 0 bases, and the junction held 3 bases outside the gene matches. CDR3 region: CSVGTGVNTEAFF. In DNA form, the CDR3 reads TGCAGCGTGGGGACAGGAGTGAACACTGAAGCTTTCTTT. The entire variable domain, with the rest obtained from reference TRBV29-1 and TRBJ1-1, is as follows: SAVISQKPSRDICQRGTSLTIQCQVDSQVTMMFWYRQQPGQSLTLIATANQGSEATYESGFVIDKFPISRPNLTFSTLTVSNMSPEDSSIYLCSVGTGVNTEAFFGQGTRLTVV.

The J gene is TRBJ2-6, the V gene TRBV5-1; TRBD1 agrees at 8 bases. The CDR3 covers 17 residues. Trimming at V came to 7 bases and at J to 1 base, leaving 10 bases not matched to a gene. Germline V lookup: CDR1 SGHRS, CDR2 YFSETQ. The chain's CDR3 is CASGHGQGSSGANVLTF. CDR3 nucleotide sequence: TGCGCCAGCGGACACGGACAGGGATCTTCTGGGGCCAACGTCCTGACTTTC.

The V gene is TRBV5-6, the J gene TRBJ2-7, with D perhaps TRBD1 (7 bases). This CDR3 comprises 15 residues. Germline CDR1 is SGHDT and CDR2 is YYEEEE. V was cut by 0 bases and J by 3 bases, with 13 bases left in between. CDR3 sequence reads: CASSLGGGGGYEQYF. CDR3 sequence (DNA): TGTGCCAGCAGCTTGGGCGGAGGGGGCGGCTACGAGCAGTACTTC. The full variable domain, completed using reference TRBV5-6 and TRBJ2-7, is DAGVTQSPTHLIKTRGQQVTLRCSPKSGHDTVSWYQQALGQGPQFIFQYYEEEERQRGNFPDRFSGHQFPNYSSELNVNALLLGDSALYLCASSLGGGGGYEQYFGPGTRLTVT.